This TCR beta chain was profiled in a study of cytomegalovirus exposure and HLA in healthy donors. Produced via immunoSEQ multiplex PCR; TCRdb's table is partial and in-frame only. The table has approximately 170,000 clones, almost 85% seen once. From germline, CDR1 is SEHNR and CDR2 FQNEAQ (reference sequence). V gave up 2 bases and J gave up 3 bases, with 7 bases separating them. This CDR3 has 13 amino acids. The chain recombines TRBV7-9 with TRBJ1-2; a possible D gene is TRBD1 (6 bases). This clonotype was sampled from a man aged 25 to 45 in good health and CMV-seropositive. The sequenced material came from PBMCs. The CDR3 loop is CASSLSGDYGYTF. CDR3 DNA: TGTGCCAGCAGCTTATCAGGGGACTATGGCTACACCTTC. The entire variable domain, with the rest obtained from reference TRBV7-9 and TRBJ1-2, is as follows: DTGVSQNPRHKITKRGQNVTFRCDPISEHNRLYWYRQTLGQGPEFLTYFQNEAQLEKSRLLSDRFSAERPKGSFSTLEIQRTEQGDSAMYLCASSLSGDYGYTFGSGTRLTVV.